This section outlines one T cell receptor (beta chain) sequence together with its context. These data are taken from a study of shared clonotypes between healthy human individuals. TCRdb's copy holds only in-frame clones and misses some; the assay was immunoSEQ multiplex PCR. Of about 2.1 million clones in the sample, roughly 95% were seen once. The naive CD8 population came from CD45RO-negative cells selected for CCR7, without terminally differentiated effector memory CD45RA+ cells. The source is a man younger than 35 in good health. Some clones in this sample may be carry-over from other donors' samples. The specimen was naive CD8+ T cells from PBMCs.

CDR3 DNA: TGTGCCAGCAGCTTAGCACTATTGAGTTCCAATGAGCAGTTCTTC. Protein sequence: CASSLALLSSNEQFF. The chain has TRBV7-2 and TRBJ2-1; no clear D. This CDR3 contains 15 residues. V was pared by 0 bases and J by 6 bases, with 12 bases between. The germline gives CDR1 SGHTA, CDR2 FQGNSA.